The T cell receptor beta chain described here comes from a study of OX40 agonist ivuxolimab in advanced cancers. Study-wide points: In the 0.1-3.0 mg/kg groups, partial responders showed among the lowest expansion. There were, on average, more expanded clones in CD8+ T cells than in CD4+.

This clone was recorded a few times. Its antigen remains unidentified. Trimming pared 0 bases from V and 5 bases from J, leaving 17 bases between. Germline CDR1 MGHRA, CDR2 YSYEKL. The CDR3 length is 17 residues. Sequenced by immunoSEQ multiplex PCR; TCRdb stores in-frame clones only, minus some. The data show about 64,000 clones, less than 90% seen once. This TCR was recovered from an adult with an advanced solid tumor such as melanoma, head and neck, liver or kidney cancer. V and J are TRBV4-1 and TRBJ2-1; D ambiguous. The sample was CD4+ or CD8+ T cells sorted from blood, taken in a trial of the OX40 agonist ivuxolimab. CDR3 residues: CASSQDFRQRWDNEQFF. In DNA form, the CDR3 reads TGCGCCAGCAGCCAAGATTTCCGGCAGCGATGGGACAATGAGCAGTTCTTC.